This T cell receptor (beta chain) was captured in a study of blood T cell repertoires in COVID-19. CDR1 is LGHDT, CDR2 YNNKEL, per germline (reference sequence). CDR3 size: 16 residues. Trimming at V came to 0 bases and at J to 7 bases, leaving 10 bases not matched to a gene. Clones were sequenced by immunoSEQ multiplex PCR, and TCRdb holds only the in-frame ones, with some missing. Altogether around 200,000 clones are present, roughly 81% being singletons, with the ten largest covering 4.5% to 5%. The J gene is TRBJ2-7, the V gene TRBV3-1 (or the pseudogene TRBV3-2); 9 bases match TRBD2. The sample taken for sequencing was peripheral blood. The sequence came from a woman of 80 years or more with acute or convalescent COVID-19. CDR3 sequence: CASSQDLAGGRREQYF. For the CDR3, the DNA is TGTGCCAGCAGCCAAGATCTTGCGGGAGGGCGCCGAGAGCAGTACTTC.